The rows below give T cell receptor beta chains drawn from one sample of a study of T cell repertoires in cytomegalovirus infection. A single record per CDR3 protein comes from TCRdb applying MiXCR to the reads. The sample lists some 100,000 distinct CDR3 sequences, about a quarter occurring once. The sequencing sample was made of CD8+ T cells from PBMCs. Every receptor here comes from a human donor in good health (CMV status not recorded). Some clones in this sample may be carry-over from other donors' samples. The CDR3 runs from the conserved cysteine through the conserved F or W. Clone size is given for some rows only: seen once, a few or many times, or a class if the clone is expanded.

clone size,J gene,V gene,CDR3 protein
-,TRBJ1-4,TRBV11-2,CASSLGQYIGGEKLFF
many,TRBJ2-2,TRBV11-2,CASSPPGARGTGELFF
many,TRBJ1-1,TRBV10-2,CASSESAGNTEAFF
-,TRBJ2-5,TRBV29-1,CSVVEQGGETQYF
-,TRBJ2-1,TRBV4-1,CASSQSVPGQGKDEQFF
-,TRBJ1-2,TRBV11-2,CASSLKGIYGYTF
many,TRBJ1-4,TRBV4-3,CASSQGPGGANEKLFF
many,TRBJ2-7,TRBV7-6,CASSSGSTYEQYF
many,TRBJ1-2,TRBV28,CASGKGNSNYGYTF
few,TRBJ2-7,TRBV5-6,CASSLKREQYF
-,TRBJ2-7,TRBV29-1,CSVAYLEPSYEQYF
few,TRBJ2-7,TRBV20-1,CSARTSGRVYEQYF
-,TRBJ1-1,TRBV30,CAWGGEAEAFF
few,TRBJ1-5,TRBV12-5,CASGPWTGGDQPQHF
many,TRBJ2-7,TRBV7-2,CASSPIRQHEQYF
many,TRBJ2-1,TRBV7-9,CASSLGWGDLDEQFF
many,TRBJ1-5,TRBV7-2,CASSPRPNQPQHF
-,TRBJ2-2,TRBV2,CASLEGQANTGELFF
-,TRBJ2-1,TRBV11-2,CASSLALAGVDNEQFF
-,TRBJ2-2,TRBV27,CASSGNPTGELFF
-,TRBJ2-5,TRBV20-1,CSPDVGETQYF
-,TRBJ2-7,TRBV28,CASSFRYEQYF
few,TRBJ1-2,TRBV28,CASSSTGTGEIGYTF
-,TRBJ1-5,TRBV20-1,CSASQWSGNQPQHF
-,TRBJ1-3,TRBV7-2,CASSFGQGLSGNTIYF
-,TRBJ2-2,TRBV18,CASLPYSGGLNTGELFF
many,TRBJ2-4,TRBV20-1,CSASLGENIQYF
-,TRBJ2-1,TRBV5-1,CASKPRGRNNEQFF
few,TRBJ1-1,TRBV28,CASSPDSHTEAFF
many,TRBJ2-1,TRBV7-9,CASSLAPGNEQFF
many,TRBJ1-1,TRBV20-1,CSAREGTMNTEAFF
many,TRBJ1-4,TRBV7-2,CASSSRTGKNEKLFF
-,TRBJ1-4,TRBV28,CASLSGTTNEKLFF
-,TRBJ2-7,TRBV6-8,CAAGRGAYEQYF
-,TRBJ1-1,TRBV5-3,CASSLAPYLGVGTEAFF
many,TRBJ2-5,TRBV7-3,CASSDIDRRDGPGTQYF
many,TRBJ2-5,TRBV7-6,CASRPTGMKETQYF
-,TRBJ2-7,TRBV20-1,CSARGTGTSGRFYEQYF
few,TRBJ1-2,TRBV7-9,CASSSGTGASYGYTF
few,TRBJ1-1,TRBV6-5,CASSYNGPGGTEAFF
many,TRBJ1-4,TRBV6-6,CASSSGQGRLYEKLFF
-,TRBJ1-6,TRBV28,CASSPGDRGPPLHF
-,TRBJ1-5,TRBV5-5,CASSLSTLSQPQHF
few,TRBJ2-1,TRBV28,CATRTSGGNEQFF
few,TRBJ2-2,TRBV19,CASKHANTGELFF
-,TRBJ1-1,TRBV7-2,CASSAGYGTEAFF
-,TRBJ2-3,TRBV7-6,CASSDNRGHYSTDTQYF
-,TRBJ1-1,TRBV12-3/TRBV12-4,CASSFQRGQDTEAFF